This TCR beta chain was obtained from a study of blood T cell repertoires in COVID-19. TCRdb keeps only in-frame clones here, not all; method: immunoSEQ multiplex PCR. The sample shows hundreds of thousands of clones, roughly 90% of them seen only once. The CDR3 is made up of 13 amino acids. Germline values: CDR1 LGHNT, CDR2 FRNRAP. Trimming removed 5 bases at V and 0 bases at J, with 8 bases between. V and J are TRBV12-5 and TRBJ2-7; D might be TRBD1 (6 bases). Sequenced sample: PBMCs or T cells enriched from blood (not recorded which). This sequence was found in a young woman with acute COVID-19. This CDR3 reads CASGPDSSYEQYF. CDR3 in DNA: TGTGCTAGTGGTCCGGACAGCTCCTACGAGCAGTACTTC.